The 4 T cell receptor beta chains below come from one sample, sequenced in a study of radiation and T cells in renal cell carcinoma. Time point defined: blood 2 weeks post-SBRT. The treatment denotes: 15 Gy SBRT to primary tumor, nephrectomy 4 weeks later. Clones were sequenced by immunoSEQ multiplex PCR, and TCRdb holds only the in-frame ones, with some missing. The sample holds roughly 130,000 clones, more than 70% seen once. Source: blood, taken from a patient whose treatment included radiotherapy and nephrectomy. The receptor source for this set is a woman between 70 and 85 years old with renal cell carcinoma.

The chain has TRBV15 and TRBJ2-5, with 7 bases fitting TRBD1. The V segment lost 1 base and the J segment 3 bases; nucleotides outside the gene matches: 2. CDR3 length: 14 amino acids. Germline assignment: CDR1 LNHNV and CDR2 YYDKDF (reference sequence). The CDR3 DNA is TGTGCCACCAGCAGAGGGGGGACAGAAGAGACCCAGTACTTC. Protein product: CATSRGGTEETQYF.

This chain joins TRBV4-3 and TRBJ2-5, with D perhaps matching TRBD1 (5 bases). CDR3 length: 13 amino acids. Germline CDR1 reads LGHNA; CDR2 reads YSLEER. Trimming took off 3 bases at V and 2 bases at J, with 7 bases between the two ends. Here the CDR3 reads CASSHRQQETQYF. DNA of the CDR3: TGCGCCAGCAGCCACCGACAGCAAGAGACCCAGTACTTC.

The J gene is TRBJ1-1, the V gene TRBV7-9; D not certain. V was trimmed by 1 base and J by 5 bases, leaving 8 bases between them. CDR1 SEHNR and CDR2 FQNEAQ come from the germline V gene (reference sequence). CDR3 length: 13 amino acids. The CDR3 is CASSLEVVTEAFF. The CDR3 DNA follows: TGTGCCAGCAGCTTAGAGGTGGTGACTGAAGCTTTCTTT.

The rearrangement links TRBV2 to TRBJ2-1, with 8 bases that match TRBD2. Germline V gene sequence: CDR1 SNHLY, CDR2 FYNNEI. Trimming at V came to 6 bases and at J to 2 bases, leaving 6 bases not matched to a gene. The length of the CDR3 is 15 residues. CDR3 sequence: CASRTLGLAYNEQFF. The CDR3 coding sequence is TGTGCCAGCAGGACCCTGGGACTAGCCTACAATGAGCAGTTCTTC.